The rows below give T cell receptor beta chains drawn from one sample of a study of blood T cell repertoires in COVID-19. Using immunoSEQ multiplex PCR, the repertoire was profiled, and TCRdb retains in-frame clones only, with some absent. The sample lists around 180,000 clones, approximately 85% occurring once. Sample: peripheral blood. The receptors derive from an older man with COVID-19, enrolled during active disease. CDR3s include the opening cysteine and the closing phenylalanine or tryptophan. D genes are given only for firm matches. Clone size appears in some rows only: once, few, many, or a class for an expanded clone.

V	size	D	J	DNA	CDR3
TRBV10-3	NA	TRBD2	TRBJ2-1	TGTGCCATCACTCCTAGCGGGGGGACCTACAATGAGCAGTTCTTC	CAITPSGGTYNEQFF
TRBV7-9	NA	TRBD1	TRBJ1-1	TGTGCCAGCAGCTCCTCCCGGGCAGGGGGTTTGCGAACTGAAGCTTTCTTT	CASSSSRAGGLRTEAFF
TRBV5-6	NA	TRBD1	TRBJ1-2	TGTGCCAGCAGCTTGGGGAGTAGTGGACAGGGGGTGCTCTATGGCTACACCTTC	CASSLGSSGQGVLYGYTF
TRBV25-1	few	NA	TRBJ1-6	TGTGCCAGCAGTGCCCAGGGCCGGGGGACACCCCTCCACTTT	CASSAQGRGTPLHF
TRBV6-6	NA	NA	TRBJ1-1	TGTGCCACCCAGGCTGTTATTATGAACACTGAAGCTTTCTTT	CATQAVIMNTEAFF
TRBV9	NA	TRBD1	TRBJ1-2	TGTGCCAGCAGCGTAGTCGACAGGGTAGGCTACACCTTC	CASSVVDRVGYTF
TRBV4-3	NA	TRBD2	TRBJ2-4	TGCGCCACCAGCCAAGACGGGGGGGGTCCTACGTACTTC	CATSQDGGGPTYF
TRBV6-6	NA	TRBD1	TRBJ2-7	TGTGCCAGCAGAGACACCGACAGGGATGCTTTTGACGAGCAGTACTTC	CASRDTDRDAFDEQYF
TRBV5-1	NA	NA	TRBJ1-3	TGCGCCAGCAGCTTGGCTGGCGGCGGCTCTGGAAACACCATATATTTT	CASSLAGGGSGNTIYF
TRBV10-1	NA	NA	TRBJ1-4	TGCGCCAGCAGTGAGTCATCGGCAGGTCCCAGGGAACTGTTTTTT	CASSESSAGPRELFF
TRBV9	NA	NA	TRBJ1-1	TGTGCCAGCAGCACACAGGGTTTTGAAGCTTTCTTT	CASSTQGFEAFF
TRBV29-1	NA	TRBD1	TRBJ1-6	TGCAGCGTTGGGACAGGGCCTAATTCACCCCTCCACTTT	CSVGTGPNSPLHF
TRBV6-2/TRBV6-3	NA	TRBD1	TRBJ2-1	TGTGCCAGCAGCCCACAGGGGGACGCCTACAATGAGCAGTTCTTC	CASSPQGDAYNEQFF
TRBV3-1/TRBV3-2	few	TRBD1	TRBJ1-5	TGTGCCAGCAGCCGAACAGGGGAATATCAGCCCCAGCATTTT	CASSRTGEYQPQHF
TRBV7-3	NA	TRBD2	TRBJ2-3	TGTGCCAGCAGCTTAGCGGGGGGTAACACAGATACGCAGTATTTT	CASSLAGGNTDTQYF
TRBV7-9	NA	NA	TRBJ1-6	TGTGCCAGCACCCCCAGGGGCAGCTCCTATAATTCACCCCTCCACTTT	CASTPRGSSYNSPLHF
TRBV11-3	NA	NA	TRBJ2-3	TGTGCCAGCAGCCCCCGGACAGCGCTGGAGACGCAGTATTTT	CASSPRTALETQYF
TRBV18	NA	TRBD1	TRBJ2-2	TGTGCCAGCTCTACGGGACAGGGGACCGGGGAGCTGTTTTTT	CASSTGQGTGELFF
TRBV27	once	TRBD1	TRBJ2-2	TGTGCCAGCAGTTTACGGACAGGACGAGAGCTGTTTTTT	CASSLRTGRELFF
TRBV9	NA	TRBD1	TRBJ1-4	TGTGCCAGCAGCGCCGGACAGGGGTTTTCCGAAAAACTGTTTTTT	CASSAGQGFSEKLFF